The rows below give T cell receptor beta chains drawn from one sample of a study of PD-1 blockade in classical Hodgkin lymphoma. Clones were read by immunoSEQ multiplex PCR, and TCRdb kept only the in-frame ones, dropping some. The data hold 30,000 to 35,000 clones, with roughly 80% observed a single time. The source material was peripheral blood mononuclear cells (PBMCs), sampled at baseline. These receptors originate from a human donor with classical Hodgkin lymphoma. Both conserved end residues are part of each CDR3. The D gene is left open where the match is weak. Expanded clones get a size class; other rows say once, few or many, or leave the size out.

CDR3 DNA: TGTGCCAGCTCACAACAGGGAAGCAATCAGCCCCAGCATTTT
CDR3 protein: CASSQQGSNQPQHF
clone size: once
V gene: TRBV18
J gene: TRBJ1-5
D gene: .

CDR3 DNA: TGTGCCAGCAGTGTTTTTTACAGGGATAATTCACCCCTCCACTTT
CDR3 protein: CASSVFYRDNSPLHF
clone size: .
V gene: TRBV2
J gene: TRBJ1-6
D gene: .

CDR3 DNA: TGTGCCAGCGGTCTGAGGGGGGGGGCTTACAAACCCCTCCACTTT
CDR3 protein: CASGLRGGAYKPLHF
clone size: .
V gene: TRBV21-1
J gene: TRBJ1-6
D gene: .

CDR3 DNA: TGTGCCAGCAGCGGGACTAGCGGGGTCTACGAGCAGTACTTC
CDR3 protein: CASSGTSGVYEQYF
clone size: once
V gene: TRBV11-2
J gene: TRBJ2-7
D gene: TRBD2

CDR3 DNA: TGTGCCAGCAGCTTAATTAGGGGTTCTCCCCTGTTGCGTTATGGCTACACCTTC
CDR3 protein: CASSLIRGSPLLRYGYTF
clone size: .
V gene: TRBV7-8
J gene: TRBJ1-2
D gene: .

CDR3 DNA: TGTGCCAGCAGCGTCAATGAAGAGACCCAGTACTTC
CDR3 protein: CASSVNEETQYF
clone size: few
V gene: TRBV9
J gene: TRBJ2-5
D gene: .

CDR3 DNA: TGCAGCGCCCGAGAAGCTAACTATGGCTACACCTTC
CDR3 protein: CSAREANYGYTF
clone size: .
V gene: TRBV29-1
J gene: TRBJ1-2
D gene: .

CDR3 DNA: TGTGCCAGCAGCTTAGCTAGCGTTTCCGGAAACATTCAGTACTTC
CDR3 protein: CASSLASVSGNIQYF
clone size: .
V gene: TRBV11-1
J gene: TRBJ2-4
D gene: .

CDR3 DNA: TGTGCCAGCAGATCGGGACTTGCGTACGAGCAGTACTTC
CDR3 protein: CASRSGLAYEQYF
clone size: .
V gene: TRBV6-4
J gene: TRBJ2-7
D gene: .

CDR3 DNA: TGTGCCAGCAGTGCCAGTAGCGGGGGCCAGGCATGGGAGCAGTTCTTC
CDR3 protein: CASSASSGGQAWEQFF
clone size: .
V gene: TRBV6-1
J gene: TRBJ2-1
D gene: TRBD2

CDR3 DNA: TGCGCCAGCAGCTTTTCCTATCGAGGGGACACTGAAGCTTTCTTT
CDR3 protein: CASSFSYRGDTEAFF
clone size: .
V gene: TRBV5-1
J gene: TRBJ1-1
D gene: .

CDR3 DNA: TGTGCCAGCAGAACCCAGCTCCTCCCATATGCCTACACCTTC
CDR3 protein: CASRTQLLPYAYTF
clone size: .
V gene: TRBV6-5
J gene: TRBJ1-2
D gene: .

CDR3 DNA: TGTGCCAGCAGCTCCCCTCGGCAAGCCACTAGCACAGATACGCAGTATTTT
CDR3 protein: CASSSPRQATSTDTQYF
clone size: .
V gene: TRBV7-8
J gene: TRBJ2-3
D gene: .

CDR3 DNA: TGTGCCAGCAGCTTGGATGGGGTTAACTATGGCTACACCTTC
CDR3 protein: CASSLDGVNYGYTF
clone size: few
V gene: TRBV7-2
J gene: TRBJ1-2
D gene: .

CDR3 DNA: TGTGCCTGGAGAGCGAACACCGGGGAGCTGTTTTTT
CDR3 protein: CAWRANTGELFF
clone size: .
V gene: TRBV30
J gene: TRBJ2-2
D gene: .

CDR3 DNA: TGTGCCAGCAGCTTAGAACTAGCGGAGAACCAAGAGACCCAGTACTTC
CDR3 protein: CASSLELAENQETQYF
clone size: medium-sized
V gene: TRBV7-6
J gene: TRBJ2-5
D gene: TRBD2

CDR3 DNA: TGCGCCAGCAGGGGAGGGACTAGCGGAAGCACAGATACGCAGTATTTT
CDR3 protein: CASRGGTSGSTDTQYF
clone size: .
V gene: TRBV5-1
J gene: TRBJ2-3
D gene: TRBD2

CDR3 DNA: TGTGCCAGTAGTATAGCAAGGCAGGTTTCTAATGAAAAACTGTTTTTT
CDR3 protein: CASSIARQVSNEKLFF
clone size: .
V gene: TRBV19
J gene: TRBJ1-4
D gene: .

CDR3 DNA: TGTGCCAGTAGTATACCCCCAGGGGCCGGGGGCGGCTACACCTTC
CDR3 protein: CASSIPPGAGGGYTF
clone size: once
V gene: TRBV19
J gene: TRBJ1-2
D gene: .

CDR3 DNA: TGTGCCAGCAGCTTTCCGAGGGACTACGCTGAAGCTTTCTTT
CDR3 protein: CASSFPRDYAEAFF
clone size: .
V gene: TRBV7-8
J gene: TRBJ1-1
D gene: .